The rows below give T cell receptor beta chains drawn from one sample of a study of blood T cell repertoires in COVID-19. The data were produced by immunoSEQ multiplex PCR, yet TCRdb's version contains in-frame clones alone and is incomplete. The sample has 320,000 or so clones, about nine tenths seen once; the top ten hold about 5.2%. The specimen sequenced was PBMCs or T cells enriched from blood (not recorded which). The receptors derive from a man aged 60 to 75 who had recovered from COVID-19. Each CDR3 is given without its conserved first and last residue.

CDR3 protein	V gene	J gene
ASSQDLTSGSRNTGELF	TRBV4-3	TRBJ2-2
ASSFRLAGDTQY	TRBV11-2	TRBJ2-3
ASRGPGDYNEQF	TRBV28	TRBJ2-1
ASSIGQRTDTQY	TRBV19	TRBJ2-3
SVGEWESQH	TRBV29-1	TRBJ1-5
SASEGKGTGELF	TRBV20-1	TRBJ2-2
ASSERTGGKPLH	TRBV19	TRBJ1-6
ASSLDREETQY	TRBV7-2	TRBJ2-5
ASSLWQGANEQF	TRBV28	TRBJ2-1
ASSSGTVGGFQPQH	TRBV18	TRBJ1-5
ASWGDPYSTFMNTEAF	TRBV19	TRBJ1-1
AIRGSSGNEQF	TRBV10-3	TRBJ2-1
ASEAGGPNTGELF	TRBV6-5	TRBJ2-2
ASSIWATKYNEQF	TRBV19	TRBJ2-1
ASSISGTGGYGYT	TRBV19	TRBJ1-2
ASSPRGTSGSYEQF	TRBV11-3	TRBJ2-1
ASRIEGQGVWDYEQY	TRBV5-1	TRBJ2-7
ASSQGLADNEQF	TRBV2	TRBJ2-1
ASAGGYQPQH	TRBV10-1	TRBJ1-5
AAGTGGNTEAF	TRBV7-9	TRBJ1-1